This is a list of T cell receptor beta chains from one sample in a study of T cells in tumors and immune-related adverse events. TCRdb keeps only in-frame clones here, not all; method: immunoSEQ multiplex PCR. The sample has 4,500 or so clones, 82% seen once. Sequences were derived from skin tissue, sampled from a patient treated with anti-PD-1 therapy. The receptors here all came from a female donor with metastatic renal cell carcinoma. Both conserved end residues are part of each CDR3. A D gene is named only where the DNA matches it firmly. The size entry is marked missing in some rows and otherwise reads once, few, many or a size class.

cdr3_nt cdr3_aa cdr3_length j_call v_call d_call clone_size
TGTGCCAGCAGCTTGACACTTGAAAAACTGTTTTTT CASSLTLEKLFF 12 TRBJ1-4 TRBV5-8 . .
TGTGCCAGCAGCCTAGCGGGGTTTCCCTACGAGCAGTACTTC CASSLAGFPYEQYF 14 TRBJ2-7 TRBV7-2 TRBD2 .
TGTGCCAGCAGCTTAGATCCGATCGGCCGTCCGCAGTACTTC CASSLDPIGRPQYF 14 TRBJ2-7 TRBV11-3 . .
TGTGCCAGCAGCTGGAGCTTAGATTACGAGCAGTACTTC CASSWSLDYEQYF 13 TRBJ2-7 TRBV5-5 . .
TGTGCCAGCAGTGATGGGCGTTGGTCAGGGAATCAGCCCCAGCATTTT CASSDGRWSGNQPQHF 16 TRBJ1-5 TRBV25-1 . .
TGTGCCAGCAGCTCCCTAGCGTTCTACAATGAGCAGTTCTTC CASSSLAFYNEQFF 14 TRBJ2-1 TRBV7-6 . few
TGCGCCAGCAGCCAAGGCATGGGACAGCTATACGAGCAGTACTTC CASSQGMGQLYEQYF 15 TRBJ2-7 TRBV4-1 TRBD1 .
TGTGCCAGCAGCTGGGTAACTCGGGGGGACAATGAGCAGTTCTTC CASSWVTRGDNEQFF 15 TRBJ2-1 TRBV5-6 TRBD2 .
TGTGCCAGCAGCCCCAGGGGGGTTTCACCCCTCCACTTT CASSPRGVSPLHF 13 TRBJ1-6 TRBV7-2 TRBD1 few
TGTGCCAGCTCACCAGGGACAGGGGGAACTGAAGCTTTCTTT CASSPGTGGTEAFF 14 TRBJ1-1 TRBV18 TRBD1 .
TGTGCCAGCCCCAATGAGAAATCTAGCGGTTCCTATGAGCAGTTCTTC CASPNEKSSGSYEQFF 16 TRBJ2-1 TRBV2 TRBD2 .
TGTGCCAGCAGCTCCTTAGGGCAGGGGTCCTACGAGCAGTACTTC CASSSLGQGSYEQYF 15 TRBJ2-7 TRBV27 . .
TGCAGCGTTGAAGACTTATTTTCTACTGAAGCTTTCTTT CSVEDLFSTEAFF 13 TRBJ1-1 TRBV29-1 . .
TGTGCCAGCTCCAGGGATATGAACACTGAAGCTTTCTTT CASSRDMNTEAFF 13 TRBJ1-1 TRBV9 . .
TGTGCCAGCAGCTTAAGTCCTATTTACAATGAGCAGTTCTTC CASSLSPIYNEQFF 14 TRBJ2-1 TRBV11-2 . once
TGTGCCAGCAGTCCCGGACTAGCAGCGTACGAGCAGTACTTC CASSPGLAAYEQYF 14 TRBJ2-7 TRBV7-8 TRBD2 .
TGTGCCAGCAGTGAAGGGGGTTGGGCTGGAAACACCATATATTTT CASSEGGWAGNTIYF 15 TRBJ1-3 TRBV6-1 . .
TGTGCCAGCAGTTTAACCGACATGTACAATGAGCAGTTCTTC CASSLTDMYNEQFF 14 TRBJ2-1 TRBV28 . .
TGTGCCAGCAGTGAAACTTCACAGGGTCACACCGGGGAGCTGTTTTTT CASSETSQGHTGELFF 16 TRBJ2-2 TRBV2 . .
TGTGCCAGCAGCCCCGGGCGTCCCGGGGAGACCCAGTACTTC CASSPGRPGETQYF 14 TRBJ2-5 TRBV7-2 . .
TGTGCCAGCAGCCAAAGCGGGCAAAGGCGGTCTCCCTACGAGCAGTACTTC CASSQSGQRRSPYEQYF 17 TRBJ2-7 TRBV21-1 . once
TGTGCCAGCAGCTTTTTCGGCACAGATACGCAGTATTTT CASSFFGTDTQYF 13 TRBJ2-3 TRBV11-3 . .
TGTGCCAGCAGCGCAACAGGGGGCGCTGGGGCCAACGTCCTGACTTTC CASSATGGAGANVLTF 16 TRBJ2-6 TRBV2 TRBD1 .
TGTGCCAGCCAGCTTCCGGGACAGGACCCCTACGAGCAGTACTTC CASQLPGQDPYEQYF 15 TRBJ2-7 TRBV5-6 TRBD1 .
TGTGCCAGCAGTTTTTGGGAGACCGAGCAGTACTTC CASSFWETEQYF 12 TRBJ2-7 TRBV28 . .
TGTGCCAGCAGCCTCAGGGGCGGAAGCACAGATACGCAGTATTTT CASSLRGGSTDTQYF 15 TRBJ2-3 TRBV7-2 . .
TGCAGCGTTGAAGATCCACATGCGGGGATCACTGAAGCTTTCTTT CSVEDPHAGITEAFF 15 TRBJ1-1 TRBV29-1 . .
TGCGCCAGCAGTCAATCCTCCGGGACTAGTCCCTACGAGCAGTACTTC CASSQSSGTSPYEQYF 16 TRBJ2-7 TRBV23-1 TRBD2 .
TGTGCCTGGAGTTCTGGGCCCTCCTACGAGCAGTACTTC CAWSSGPSYEQYF 13 TRBJ2-7 TRBV30 . .
TGTGCCAGCCGGACAGGGGGCGATTATGGCTACACCTTC CASRTGGDYGYTF 13 TRBJ1-2 TRBV2 TRBD1 .
TGCAGCGTTGAAGATCTGGGGACCTGGACTAGCGGGGTTACAGATACGCAGTATTTT CSVEDLGTWTSGVTDTQYF 19 TRBJ2-3 TRBV29-1 TRBD2 .
TGTGCCAGCAGTTACGGGTCCGGAAGCTACGAGCAGTACTTC CASSYGSGSYEQYF 14 TRBJ2-7 TRBV6-5 . few
TGTGCCAGCAGCTTGTACCTTTGGACAGACTCTGGAAACACCATATATTTT CASSLYLWTDSGNTIYF 17 TRBJ1-3 TRBV5-6 . .
TGTGCCAGCAGTTTAAGGGGACTAGCGGAAACCTACGAGCAGTACTTC CASSLRGLAETYEQYF 16 TRBJ2-7 TRBV27 TRBD2 .
TGTGCCAGCAGGGAGGGACTAGCGGGAGCAGATACGCAGTATTTT CASREGLAGADTQYF 15 TRBJ2-3 TRBV28 TRBD2 .
TGTGCCAGCACCGTGGGAGCGGGACTCTCCTACGAGCAGTACTTC CASTVGAGLSYEQYF 15 TRBJ2-7 TRBV6-1 TRBD2 .
TGTGCCAGCAGCTCCCTGACAGGAGTGGGTTATGGCTACACCTTC CASSSLTGVGYGYTF 15 TRBJ1-2 TRBV11-2 . .
TGTGCCAGCAGGGAAGGGATCAGTGAGCAGTTCTTC CASREGISEQFF 12 TRBJ2-1 TRBV2 . .
TGCGCCAGCAGTGAAATAAATCGCAATCAGCCCCAGCATTTT CASSEINRNQPQHF 14 TRBJ1-5 TRBV10-2 . .
TGCGCCAGCAGCTTGGACAGTTTTTTTTACGAGCAGTACTTC CASSLDSFFYEQYF 14 TRBJ2-7 TRBV5-1 . .
TGTGCCAGCAGTGAGGGGAACAGGGGGAGTTATGGCTACACCTTC CASSEGNRGSYGYTF 15 TRBJ1-2 TRBV25-1 TRBD1 .
TGTGCCAGCAGTTCAATTCAACTGTTATTTAATGAAAAACTGTTTTTT CASSSIQLLFNEKLFF 16 TRBJ1-4 TRBV27 . .
TGTGCCAGCAGCTTAGGACAGGGAAACTACGAGCAGTACTTC CASSLGQGNYEQYF 14 TRBJ2-7 TRBV7-9 TRBD1 .
TGTGCCACCAGCAGCACTAGCGGGAGCTACAATGAGCAGTTCTTC CATSSTSGSYNEQFF 15 TRBJ2-1 TRBV15 TRBD2 .
TGTGCCAGCAGCTTAGTACAACAGGATACGCAGTATTTT CASSLVQQDTQYF 13 TRBJ2-3 TRBV11-2 . .
TGTGCCAGCAAAATTGGGGGGCAGAGGAACACTGAAGCTTTCTTT CASKIGGQRNTEAFF 15 TRBJ1-1 TRBV2 . .
TGTGCCAGCAGCGGGGGGACGGCCACCTACGAGCAGTACTTC CASSGGTATYEQYF 14 TRBJ2-7 TRBV5-6 . .
TGTGCCAGCAGCTTAGACCCCGGGACAGGGCTTGGGAAACTGTTTTTT CASSLDPGTGLGKLFF 16 TRBJ1-4 TRBV7-6 TRBD1 .